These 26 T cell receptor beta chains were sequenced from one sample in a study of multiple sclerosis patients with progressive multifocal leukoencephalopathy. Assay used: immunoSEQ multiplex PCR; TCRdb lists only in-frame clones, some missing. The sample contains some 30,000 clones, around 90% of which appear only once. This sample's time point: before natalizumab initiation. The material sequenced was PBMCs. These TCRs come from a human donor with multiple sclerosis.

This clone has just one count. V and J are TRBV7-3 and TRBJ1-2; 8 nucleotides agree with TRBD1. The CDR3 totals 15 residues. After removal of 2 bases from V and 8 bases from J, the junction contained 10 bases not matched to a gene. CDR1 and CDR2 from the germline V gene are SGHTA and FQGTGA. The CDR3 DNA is TGTGCCAGCAGCTTAGCCCAGACAGGGGTAGGAGGCTACACCTTC. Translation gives CASSLAQTGVGGYTF.

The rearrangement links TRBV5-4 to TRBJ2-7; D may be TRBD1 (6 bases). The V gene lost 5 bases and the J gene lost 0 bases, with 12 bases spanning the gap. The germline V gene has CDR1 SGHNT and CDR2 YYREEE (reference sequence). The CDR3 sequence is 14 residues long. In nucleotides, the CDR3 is TGTGCCAGCAGTCCCTACAGGGACTCCTACGAGCAGTACTTC. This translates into CASSPYRDSYEQYF.

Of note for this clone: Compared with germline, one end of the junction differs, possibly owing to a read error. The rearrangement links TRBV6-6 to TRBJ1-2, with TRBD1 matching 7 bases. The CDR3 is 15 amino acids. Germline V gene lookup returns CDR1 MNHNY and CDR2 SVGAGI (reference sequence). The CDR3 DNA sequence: TGTGCCAGCAAGGTAGACAGGGAAAGGAAGCTTGGCTACGCCTTC. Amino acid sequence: CASKVDRERKLGYAF.

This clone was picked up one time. The CDR3 DNA reads TGTGCCAGCCATATGGGGGGGACCACAGATACGCAGTATTTT. It encodes CASHMGGTTDTQYF. The V call is TRBV6-1, the J call TRBJ2-3, with 7 positions matching TRBD2. V dropped 8 bases and J dropped 2; count of bases not matched to a gene: 7. The V gene's germline CDR1 is MNHNS and CDR2 SASEGT. This CDR3 region has 14 residues.

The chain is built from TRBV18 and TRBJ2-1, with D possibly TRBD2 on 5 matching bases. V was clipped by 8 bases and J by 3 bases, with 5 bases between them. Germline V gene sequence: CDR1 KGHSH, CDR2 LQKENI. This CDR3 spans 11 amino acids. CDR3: CASRDYNEQFF. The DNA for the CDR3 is TGTGCCAGCCGGGACTACAATGAGCAGTTCTTC.

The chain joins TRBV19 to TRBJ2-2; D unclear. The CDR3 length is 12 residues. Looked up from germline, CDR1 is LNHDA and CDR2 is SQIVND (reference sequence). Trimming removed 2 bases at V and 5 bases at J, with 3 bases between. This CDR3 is CASSIHTGELFF. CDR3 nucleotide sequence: TGTGCCAGTAGTATACATACCGGGGAGCTGTTTTTT.

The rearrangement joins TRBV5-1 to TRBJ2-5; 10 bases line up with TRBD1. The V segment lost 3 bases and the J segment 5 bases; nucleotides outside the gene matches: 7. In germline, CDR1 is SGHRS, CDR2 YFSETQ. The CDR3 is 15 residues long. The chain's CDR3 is CASSYPTGGSETQYF. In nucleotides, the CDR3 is TGCGCCAGCAGCTACCCGACAGGGGGCTCGGAGACCCAGTACTTC. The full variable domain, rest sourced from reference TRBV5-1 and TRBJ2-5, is KAGVTQTPRYLIKTRGQQVTLSCSPISGHRSVSWYQQTPGQGLQFLFEYFSETQRNKGNFPGRFSGRQFSNSRSEMNVSTLELGDSALYLCASSYPTGGSETQYFGPGTRLLVL.

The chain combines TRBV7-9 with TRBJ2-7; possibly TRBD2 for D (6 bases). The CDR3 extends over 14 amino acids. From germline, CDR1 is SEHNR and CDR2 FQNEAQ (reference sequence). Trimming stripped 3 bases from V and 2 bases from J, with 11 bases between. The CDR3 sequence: CASSLGGTTYEQYF. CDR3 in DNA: TGTGCCAGCAGCTTGGGGGGAACTACCTACGAGCAGTACTTC.

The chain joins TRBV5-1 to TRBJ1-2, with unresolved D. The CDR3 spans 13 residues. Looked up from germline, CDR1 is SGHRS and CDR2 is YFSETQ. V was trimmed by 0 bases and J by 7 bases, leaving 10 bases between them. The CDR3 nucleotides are TGCGCCAGCAGCTTGGAAGGGCCTGGTGGCTACACCTTC. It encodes CASSLEGPGGYTF. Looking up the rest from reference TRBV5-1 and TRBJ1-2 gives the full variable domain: KAGVTQTPRYLIKTRGQQVTLSCSPISGHRSVSWYQQTPGQGLQFLFEYFSETQRNKGNFPGRFSGRQFSNSRSEMNVSTLELGDSALYLCASSLEGPGGYTFGSGTRLTVV.

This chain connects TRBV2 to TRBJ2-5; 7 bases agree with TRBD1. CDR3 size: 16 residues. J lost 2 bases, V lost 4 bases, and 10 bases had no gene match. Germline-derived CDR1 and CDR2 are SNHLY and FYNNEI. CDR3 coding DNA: TGTGCCAGCAGTGGGACGACAGGGACGATACAAGAGACCCAGTACTTC. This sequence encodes CASSGTTGTIQETQYF.

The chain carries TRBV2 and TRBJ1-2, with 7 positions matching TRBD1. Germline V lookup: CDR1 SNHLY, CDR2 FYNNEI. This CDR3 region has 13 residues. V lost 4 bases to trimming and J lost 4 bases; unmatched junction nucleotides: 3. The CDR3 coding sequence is TGTGCCAGCAGTGGGGGGACAGCCTATGGCTACACCTTC. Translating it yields CASSGGTAYGYTF.

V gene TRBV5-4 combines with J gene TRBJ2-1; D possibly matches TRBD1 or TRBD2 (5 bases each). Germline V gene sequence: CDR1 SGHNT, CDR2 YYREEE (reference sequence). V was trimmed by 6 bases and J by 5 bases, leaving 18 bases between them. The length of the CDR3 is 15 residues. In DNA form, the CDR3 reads TGTGCCAGCAATGAAATCGGGGCAGTACACAATGAGCAGTTCTTC. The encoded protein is CASNEIGAVHNEQFF.

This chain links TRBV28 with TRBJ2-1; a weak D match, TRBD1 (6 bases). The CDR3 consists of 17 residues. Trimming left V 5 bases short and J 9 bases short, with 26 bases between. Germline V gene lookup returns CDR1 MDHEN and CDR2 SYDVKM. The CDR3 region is CASSLYGAGVSYGEQFF. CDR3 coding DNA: TGTGCCAGCAGTCTCTATGGGGCAGGGGTTTCCTACGGTGAGCAGTTCTTC. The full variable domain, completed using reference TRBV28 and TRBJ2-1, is DVKVTQSSRYLVKRTGEKVFLECVQDMDHENMFWYRQDPGLGLRLIYFSYDVKMKEKGDIPEGYSVSREKKERFSLILESASTNQTSMYLCASSLYGAGVSYGEQFFGPGTRLTVL.

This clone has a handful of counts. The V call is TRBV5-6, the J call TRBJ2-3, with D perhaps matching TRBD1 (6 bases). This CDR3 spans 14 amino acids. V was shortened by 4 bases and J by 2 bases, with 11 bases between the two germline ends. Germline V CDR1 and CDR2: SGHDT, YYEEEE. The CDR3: CASSPGTITDTQYF. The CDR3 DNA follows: TGTGCCAGCAGCCCAGGGACAATCACAGATACGCAGTATTTT. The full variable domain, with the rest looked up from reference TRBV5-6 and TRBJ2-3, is DAGVTQSPTHLIKTRGQQVTLRCSPKSGHDTVSWYQQALGQGPQFIFQYYEEEERQRGNFPDRFSGHQFPNYSSELNVNALLLGDSALYLCASSPGTITDTQYFGPGTRLTVL.

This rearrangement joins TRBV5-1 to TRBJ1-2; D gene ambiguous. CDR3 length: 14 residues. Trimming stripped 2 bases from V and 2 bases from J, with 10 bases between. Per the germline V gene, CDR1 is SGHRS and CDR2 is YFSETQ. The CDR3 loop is CASSLDGENYGYTF. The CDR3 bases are TGCGCCAGCAGCTTAGACGGGGAAAACTATGGCTACACCTTC.

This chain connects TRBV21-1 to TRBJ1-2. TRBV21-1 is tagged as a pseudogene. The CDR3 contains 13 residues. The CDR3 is CASSNPVNYGYTF. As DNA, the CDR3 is TGTGCCAGCAGCAACCCCGTAAACTATGGCTACACCTTC.

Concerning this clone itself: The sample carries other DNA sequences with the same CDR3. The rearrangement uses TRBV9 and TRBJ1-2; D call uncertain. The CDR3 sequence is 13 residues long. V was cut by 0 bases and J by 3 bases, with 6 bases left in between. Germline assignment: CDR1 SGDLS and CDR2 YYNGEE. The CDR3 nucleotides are TGTGCCAGCAGCGTAGGTGGGGACTATGGCTACACCTTC. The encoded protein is CASSVGGDYGYTF.

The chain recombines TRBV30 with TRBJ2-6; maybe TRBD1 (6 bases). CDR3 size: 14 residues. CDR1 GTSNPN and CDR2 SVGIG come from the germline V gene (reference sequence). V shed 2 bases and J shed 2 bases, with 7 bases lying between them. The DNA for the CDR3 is TGTGCCTGGAGTCCAGGGGCTGGGGCCAACGTCCTGACTTTC. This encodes CAWSPGAGANVLTF.

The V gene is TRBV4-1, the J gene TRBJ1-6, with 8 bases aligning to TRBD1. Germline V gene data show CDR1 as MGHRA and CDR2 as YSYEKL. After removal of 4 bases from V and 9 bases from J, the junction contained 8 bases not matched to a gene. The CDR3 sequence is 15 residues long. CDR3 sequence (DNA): TGCGCCAGCAGCCGCCAGACAGGGGTTGGTTCACCCCTCCACTTT. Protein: CASSRQTGVGSPLHF.

CDR3 protein: CASSAAGTAIQPQHF. The CDR3 DNA sequence: TGTGCCAGCAGCGCCGCAGGGACAGCCATTCAGCCCCAGCATTTT. J is TRBJ1-5 and V is TRBV9; 7 bases match TRBD1. V trimming: 3 bases; J trimming: 6 bases; junction bases outside the gene matches: 9. In germline, CDR1 is SGDLS, CDR2 YYNGEE. There are 15 residues in the CDR3.

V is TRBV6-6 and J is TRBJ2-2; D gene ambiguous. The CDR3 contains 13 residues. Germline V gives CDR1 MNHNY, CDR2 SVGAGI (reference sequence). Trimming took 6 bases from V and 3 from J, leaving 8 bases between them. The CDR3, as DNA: TGTGCCAGCAGCAAGTCCCACACCGGGGAGCTGTTTTTT. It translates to CASSKSHTGELFF.

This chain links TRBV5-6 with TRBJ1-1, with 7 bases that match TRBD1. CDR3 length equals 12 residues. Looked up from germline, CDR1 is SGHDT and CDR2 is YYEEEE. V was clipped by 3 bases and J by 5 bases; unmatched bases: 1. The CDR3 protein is CASSWGQTEAFF. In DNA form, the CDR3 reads TGTGCCAGCAGCTGGGGACAGACTGAAGCTTTCTTT.

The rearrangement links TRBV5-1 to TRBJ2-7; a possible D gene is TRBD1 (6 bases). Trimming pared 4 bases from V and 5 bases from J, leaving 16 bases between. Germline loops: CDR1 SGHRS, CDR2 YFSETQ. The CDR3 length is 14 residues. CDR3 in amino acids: CASSKGGLSHEQYF. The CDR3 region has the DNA TGCGCCAGCAGCAAAGGGGGTCTCAGCCACGAGCAGTACTTC.

Written as DNA, the CDR3 is TGTGCCAGCTCCCCGACAGGGTTCTATGGCTACACCTTC. Encoded protein: CASSPTGFYGYTF. The rearrangement uses TRBV18 and TRBJ1-2, with TRBD1 matching 7 bases. The CDR3 has 13 amino acids. Germline V gives CDR1 KGHSH, CDR2 LQKENI. V lost 6 bases, J lost 4 bases, and 5 bases stayed unmatched.

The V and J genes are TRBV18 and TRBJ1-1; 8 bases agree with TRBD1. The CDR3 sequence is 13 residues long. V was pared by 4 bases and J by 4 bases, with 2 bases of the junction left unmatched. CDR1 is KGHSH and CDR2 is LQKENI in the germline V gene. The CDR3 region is CASSRDRGTEAFF. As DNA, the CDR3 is TGTGCCAGCTCACGCGACAGGGGCACTGAAGCTTTCTTT.

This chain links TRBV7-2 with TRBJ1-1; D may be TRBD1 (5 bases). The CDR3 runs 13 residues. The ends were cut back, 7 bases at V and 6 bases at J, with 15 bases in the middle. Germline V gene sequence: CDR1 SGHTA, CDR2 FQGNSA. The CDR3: CASTLLAGSEAFF. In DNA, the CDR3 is TGTGCCAGCACCCTTCTGGCAGGGTCTGAAGCTTTCTTT.